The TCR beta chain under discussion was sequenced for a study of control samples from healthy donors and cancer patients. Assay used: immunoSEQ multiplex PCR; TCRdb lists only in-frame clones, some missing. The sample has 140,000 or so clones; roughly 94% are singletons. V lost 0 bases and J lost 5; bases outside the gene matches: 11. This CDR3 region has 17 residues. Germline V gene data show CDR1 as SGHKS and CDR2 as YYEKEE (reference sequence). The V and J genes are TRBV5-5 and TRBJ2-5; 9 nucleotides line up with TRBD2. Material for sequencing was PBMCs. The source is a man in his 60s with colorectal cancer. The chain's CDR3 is CASSLVWAGGPGETQYF. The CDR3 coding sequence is TGTGCCAGCAGCTTGGTATGGGCGGGGGGGCCGGGGGAGACCCAGTACTTC.